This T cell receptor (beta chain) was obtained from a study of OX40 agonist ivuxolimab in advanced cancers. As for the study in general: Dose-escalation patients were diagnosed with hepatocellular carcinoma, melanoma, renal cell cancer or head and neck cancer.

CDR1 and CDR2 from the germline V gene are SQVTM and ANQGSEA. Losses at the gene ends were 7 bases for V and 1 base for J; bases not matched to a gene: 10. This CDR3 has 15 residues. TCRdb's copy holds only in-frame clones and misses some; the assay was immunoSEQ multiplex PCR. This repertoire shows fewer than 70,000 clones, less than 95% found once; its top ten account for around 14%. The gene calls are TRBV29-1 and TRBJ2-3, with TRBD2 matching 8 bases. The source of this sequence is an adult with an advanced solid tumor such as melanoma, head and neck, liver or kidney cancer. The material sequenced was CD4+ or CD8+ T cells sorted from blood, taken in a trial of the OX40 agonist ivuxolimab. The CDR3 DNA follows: TGCAGCGCCTTTCCCCTGACTAGCGGCACAGATACGCAGTATTTT. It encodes CSAFPLTSGTDTQYF.